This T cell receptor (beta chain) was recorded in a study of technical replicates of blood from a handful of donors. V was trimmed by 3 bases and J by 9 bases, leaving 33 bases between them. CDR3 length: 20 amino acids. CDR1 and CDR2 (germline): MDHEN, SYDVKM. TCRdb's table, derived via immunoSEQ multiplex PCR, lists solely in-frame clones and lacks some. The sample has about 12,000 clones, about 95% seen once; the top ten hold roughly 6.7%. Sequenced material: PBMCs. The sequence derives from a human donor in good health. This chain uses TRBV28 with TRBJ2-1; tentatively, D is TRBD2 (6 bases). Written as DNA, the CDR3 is TGTGCCAGCAGTTTGTTTTTTGGACGCGGGGATCCACCCCGGACGACTGAGCAGTTCTTC. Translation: CASSLFFGRGDPPRTTEQFF.